A single sample gave rise to the 17 T cell receptor beta chains below, sequenced in a study of blood T cell repertoires in COVID-19 (dated by TCRdb to the early 2020s). The library was made by the immunoSEQ multiplex PCR assay. Not all clones reach the TCRdb copy of this immuneACCESS table, which keeps in-frame sequences only. Checked studies attribute under half of the gap to unresolved V genes and leave the rest unexplained. Counted in this sample were hundreds of thousands of clones; approximately 88% of them appeared once. Of the sample, approximately 6.6% is held by the ten largest clones. Sequencing used peripheral blood. The source of these receptors is a woman in her thirties who had recovered from COVID-19.

CDR3 sequence reads: CATSRDPLDRNQPQHF. In DNA form, the CDR3 reads TGTGCCACCAGCAGAGACCCTCTCGACAGAAATCAGCCCCAGCATTTT. The chain joins TRBV15 to TRBJ1-5; tentative D call: TRBD1 (5 bases). The CDR3 sequence is 16 residues long. CDR1 is LNHNV, CDR2 YYDKDF, per germline (reference sequence). The V gene lost 0 bases and the J gene lost 4 bases, with 13 bases spanning the gap.

The chain is built from TRBV19 and TRBJ2-6; D gene ambiguous. CDR1 is LNHDA and CDR2 is SQIVND in the germline V gene (reference sequence). The CDR3 runs 15 residues. Trimming stripped 4 bases from V and 1 base from J, with 8 bases between. CDR3 residues: CASSTTASGANVLTF. CDR3 nucleotides: TGTGCCAGTAGTACCACAGCATCTGGGGCCAACGTCCTGACTTTC.

This clone was seen once. This chain links TRBV3-1 (or the pseudogene TRBV3-2) with TRBJ1-5; 7 bases are a match to TRBD1. The germline CDR1 and CDR2 sequences are LGHDT and YNNKEL (reference sequence). The V and J ends lost 4 bases and 6 bases, in that order; junction bases with no gene match: 3. This CDR3 has 13 residues. The CDR3 bases are TGTGCCAGCAGCCGGGACAGAAGTCAGCCCCAGCATTTT. This codes for CASSRDRSQPQHF.

This sequence joins TRBV27 and TRBJ1-5; 7 bases are shared with TRBD1. With V trimmed by 6 bases and J by 1 base, 6 bases remained unmatched. This CDR3 is 15 amino acids long. From germline, CDR1 is MNHEY and CDR2 SMNVEV (reference sequence). CDR3 nucleotides: TGTGCCAGCAGCCCTGACAGGGTAAGCAATCAGCCCCAGCATTTT. This translates into CASSPDRVSNQPQHF.

The chain uses TRBV29-1 and TRBJ2-5; D may be TRBD2 (6 bases). CDR3 length: 14 amino acids. CDR1 and CDR2 from the germline V gene are SQVTM and ANQGSEA. Between the trimmed V and J ends, which lost 3 bases and 4 bases, there was a span of 15 bases. The CDR3 here is CSVDGPDGGETQYF. The DNA for the CDR3 is TGCAGCGTTGACGGCCCTGACGGGGGAGAGACCCAGTACTTC.

This clone came up many times. This chain uses TRBV30 with TRBJ1-2, with D perhaps matching TRBD1 (6 bases). The CDR3 totals 12 residues. Deletions cut 7 bases from V and 8 bases from J, with 17 bases between. From germline, CDR1 is GTSNPN and CDR2 SVGIG (reference sequence). This CDR3 reads CASPNRVGGYTF. The CDR3, as DNA: TGTGCCTCCCCGAACAGGGTAGGAGGCTACACCTTC.

This chain connects TRBV28 to TRBJ1-2; D is undetermined. V was clipped by 3 bases and J by 1 base, with 12 bases between them. Germline CDR1 reads MDHEN; CDR2 reads SYDVKM. The CDR3 consists of 15 residues. The CDR3: CASSFPSGDNYGYTF. CDR3 in DNA: TGTGCCAGCAGTTTTCCGTCAGGTGATAACTATGGCTACACCTTC.

The chain has TRBV2 and TRBJ1-3; 7 nucleotides agree with TRBD1. This CDR3 region has 13 residues. Trimming took 9 bases from V and 4 from J; bases not matched to a gene: 6. CDR1 SNHLY and CDR2 FYNNEI come from the germline V gene. The CDR3 DNA is TGTGCCAGTCAAACAGGGGCCGGAAACACCATATATTTT. This sequence encodes CASQTGAGNTIYF.

The rearrangement links TRBV7-2 to TRBJ1-6; weak D call: TRBD1 (5 bases). The ends were cut back, 5 bases at V and 0 bases at J, with 11 bases in the middle. This CDR3 has 16 residues. In germline, CDR1 is SGHTA, CDR2 FQGNSA. The CDR3 nucleotides read TGTGCCAGCAGCCCGGACATAAGCTCCTATAATTCACCCCTCCACTTT. Protein: CASSPDISSYNSPLHF.

V and J are TRBV28 and TRBJ2-5; D remains unclear. Germline lookup yields CDR1 MDHEN and CDR2 SYDVKM. Between the trimmed V and J ends, which lost 1 base and 4 bases, there was a span of 16 bases. CDR3 length equals 16 residues. CDR3 in DNA: TGTGCCAGCAGTTTATACTTGACACCCATACGAGAGACCCAGTACTTC. Encoded protein: CASSLYLTPIRETQYF.

This chain connects TRBV10-3 to TRBJ2-1, with D hard to call. Looked up from germline, CDR1 is ENHRY and CDR2 is SYGVKD. Deletions cut 4 bases from V and 6 bases from J, with 4 bases between. The CDR3 has 11 residues. CDR3 region: CAISVSNEQFF. The CDR3 DNA reads TGTGCCATCAGTGTATCCAATGAGCAGTTCTTC.

The rearrangement links TRBV7-9 to TRBJ1-6, with 7 positions matching TRBD1. The CDR3 consists of 15 residues. Per germline, CDR1 SEHNR and CDR2 FQNEAQ (reference sequence). After removal of 6 bases from V and 8 bases from J, the junction contained 10 bases not matched to a gene. The CDR3 spells CASSRTGARDSPLHF. CDR3 DNA: TGTGCCAGCAGTCGGACAGGAGCTAGAGATTCACCCCTCCACTTT.

The chain has TRBV29-1 and TRBJ1-2, with TRBD1 identical over 7 bases. Germline lookup yields CDR1 SQVTM and CDR2 ANQGSEA. The ends lost 7 bases at V and 4 bases at J; junction bases unmatched: 9. The CDR3 is made up of 13 amino acids. CDR3 residues: CSGLLQGTYGYTF. Written as DNA, the CDR3 is TGCAGCGGACTCCTACAGGGGACCTATGGCTACACCTTC. Using reference TRBV29-1 and TRBJ1-2 for the parts outside the CDR3, the full variable domain is SAVISQKPSRDICQRGTSLTIQCQVDSQVTMMFWYRQQPGQSLTLIATANQGSEATYESGFVIDKFPISRPNLTFSTLTVSNMSPEDSSIYLCSGLLQGTYGYTFGSGTRLTVV.

The chain combines TRBV7-9 with TRBJ2-7; TRBD1 agrees at 8 bases. Germline V lookup: CDR1 SEHNR, CDR2 FQNEAQ (reference sequence). The CDR3 sequence is 14 residues long. With V trimmed by 8 bases and J by 2 bases, 8 bases remained unmatched. Here the CDR3 reads CASGQGQAPYEQYF. In nucleotides, the CDR3 is TGTGCCAGCGGACAGGGACAGGCGCCCTACGAGCAGTACTTC. The full variable domain, its missing parts supplied by reference TRBV7-9 and TRBJ2-7, is DTGVSQNPRHKITKRGQNVTFRCDPISEHNRLYWYRQTLGQGPEFLTYFQNEAQLEKSRLLSDRFSAERPKGSFSTLEIQRTEQGDSAMYLCASGQGQAPYEQYFGPGTRLTVT.

This clone was found a few times. The rearrangement uses TRBV2 and TRBJ1-6, with no clear D. Germline V gives CDR1 SNHLY, CDR2 FYNNEI. The CDR3 totals 14 residues. V was pared by 6 bases and J by 5 bases, with 11 bases between. The CDR3 DNA reads as TGTGCCAGCAGGACGGAGGCCCATAATTCACCCCTCCACTTT. This gives the protein CASRTEAHNSPLHF.

The chain combines TRBV24-1 with TRBJ2-1, with D possibly being TRBD2 (5 bases). Germline values: CDR1 KGHDR, CDR2 SFDVKD. Trimming shortened V by 2 bases and J by 7 bases, and 11 bases separated the two germline ends. There are 14 residues in the CDR3. CDR3 amino acids: CATSDSDRGNEQFF. CDR3 in DNA: TGTGCCACCAGTGATTCTGATCGGGGAAATGAGCAGTTCTTC.

This rearrangement joins TRBV5-4 to TRBJ1-2, with D tentatively TRBD1 (6 bases). This CDR3 region has 14 residues. V gave up 0 bases and J gave up 5 bases, with 11 bases separating them. Germline V CDR1 and CDR2: SGHNT, YYREEE (reference sequence). As DNA, the CDR3 is TGTGCCAGCAGCTTGGGACAGGCCCCATATGGCTACACCTTC. Protein product: CASSLGQAPYGYTF.